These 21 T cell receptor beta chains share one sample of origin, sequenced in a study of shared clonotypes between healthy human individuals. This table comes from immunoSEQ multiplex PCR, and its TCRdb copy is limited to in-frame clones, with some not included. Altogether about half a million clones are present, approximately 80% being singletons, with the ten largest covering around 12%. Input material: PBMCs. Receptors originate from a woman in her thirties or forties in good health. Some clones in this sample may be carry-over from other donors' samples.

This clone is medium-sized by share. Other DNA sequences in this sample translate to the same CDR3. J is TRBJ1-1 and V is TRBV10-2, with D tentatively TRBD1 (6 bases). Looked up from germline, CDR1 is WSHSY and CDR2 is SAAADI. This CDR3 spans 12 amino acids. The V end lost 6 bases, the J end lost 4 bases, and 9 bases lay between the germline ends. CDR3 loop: CASRDSSTEAFF. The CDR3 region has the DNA TGCGCCAGCAGGGACAGTAGCACTGAAGCTTTCTTT.

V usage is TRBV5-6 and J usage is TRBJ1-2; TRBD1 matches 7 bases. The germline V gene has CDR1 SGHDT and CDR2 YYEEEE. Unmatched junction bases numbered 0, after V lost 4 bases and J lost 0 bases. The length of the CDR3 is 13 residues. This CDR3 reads CASSGTANYGYTF. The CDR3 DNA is TGTGCCAGCAGCGGGACAGCTAACTATGGCTACACCTTC. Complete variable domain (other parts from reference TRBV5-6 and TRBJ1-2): DAGVTQSPTHLIKTRGQQVTLRCSPKSGHDTVSWYQQALGQGPQFIFQYYEEEERQRGNFPDRFSGHQFPNYSSELNVNALLLGDSALYLCASSGTANYGYTFGSGTRLTVV.

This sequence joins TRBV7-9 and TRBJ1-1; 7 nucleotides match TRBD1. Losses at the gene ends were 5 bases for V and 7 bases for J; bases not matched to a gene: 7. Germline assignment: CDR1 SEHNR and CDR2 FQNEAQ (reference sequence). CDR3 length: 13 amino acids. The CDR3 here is CASSPRDSHEAFF. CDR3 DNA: TGTGCCAGCAGCCCCCGGGACAGCCATGAAGCTTTCTTT.

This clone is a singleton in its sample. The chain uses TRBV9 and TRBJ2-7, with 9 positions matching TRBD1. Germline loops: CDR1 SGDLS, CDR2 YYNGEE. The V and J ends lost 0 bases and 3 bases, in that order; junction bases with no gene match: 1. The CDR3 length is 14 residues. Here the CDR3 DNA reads TGTGCCAGCAGCGTAGGGGGACAGGGCTACGAGCAGTACTTC. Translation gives CASSVGGQGYEQYF. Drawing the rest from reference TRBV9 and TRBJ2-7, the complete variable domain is DSGVTQTPKHLITATGQRVTLRCSPRSGDLSVYWYQQSLDQGLQFLIQYYNGEERAKGNILERFSAQQFPDLHSELNLSSLELGDSALYFCASSVGGQGYEQYFGPGTRLTVT.

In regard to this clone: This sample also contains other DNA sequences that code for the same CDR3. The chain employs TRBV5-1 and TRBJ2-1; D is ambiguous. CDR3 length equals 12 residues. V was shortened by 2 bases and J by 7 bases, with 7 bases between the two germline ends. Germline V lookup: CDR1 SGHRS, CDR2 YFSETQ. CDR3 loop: CASSFPGNEQFF. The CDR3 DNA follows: TGCGCCAGCAGCTTCCCGGGTAATGAGCAGTTCTTC.

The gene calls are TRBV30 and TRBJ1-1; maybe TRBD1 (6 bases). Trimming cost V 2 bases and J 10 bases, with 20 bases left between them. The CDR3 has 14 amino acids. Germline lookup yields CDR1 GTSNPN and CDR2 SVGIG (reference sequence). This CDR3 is CAWSPMGGQGRAFF. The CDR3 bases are TGTGCCTGGAGTCCGATGGGAGGGCAGGGGCGAGCTTTCTTT. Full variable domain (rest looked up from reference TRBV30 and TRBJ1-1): SQTIHQWPATLVQPVGSPLSLECTVEGTSNPNLYWYRQAAGRGLQLLFYSVGIGQISSEVPQNLSASRPQDRQFILSSKKLLLSDSGFYLCAWSPMGGQGRAFFGQGTRLTVV.

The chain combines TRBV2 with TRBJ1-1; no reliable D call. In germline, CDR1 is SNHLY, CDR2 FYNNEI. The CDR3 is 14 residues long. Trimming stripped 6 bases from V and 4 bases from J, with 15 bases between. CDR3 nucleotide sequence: TGTGCCAGCAGCCCCGATTTCAGCCGCACTGAAGCTTTCTTT. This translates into CASSPDFSRTEAFF.

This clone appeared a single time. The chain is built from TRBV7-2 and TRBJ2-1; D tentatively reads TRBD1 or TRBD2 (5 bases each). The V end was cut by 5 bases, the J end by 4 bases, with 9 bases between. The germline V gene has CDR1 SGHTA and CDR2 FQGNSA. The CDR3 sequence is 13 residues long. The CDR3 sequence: CASSVGRYNEQFF. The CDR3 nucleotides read TGTGCCAGCAGCGTGGGACGGTACAATGAGCAGTTCTTC.

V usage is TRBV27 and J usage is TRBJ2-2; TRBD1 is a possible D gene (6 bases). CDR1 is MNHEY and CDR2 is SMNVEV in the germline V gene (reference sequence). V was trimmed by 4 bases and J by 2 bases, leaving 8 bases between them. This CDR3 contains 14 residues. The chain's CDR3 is CASSWDTNTGELFF. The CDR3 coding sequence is TGTGCCAGCAGTTGGGACACCAACACCGGGGAGCTGTTTTTT.

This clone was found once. CDR3 sequence: CASSLQEGYTF. CDR3 nucleotide sequence: TGTGCCAGCAGTTTGCAGGAAGGCTACACCTTC. The chain is built from TRBV28 and TRBJ1-2, with D hard to call. Trimming removed 3 bases from V and 8 bases from J, with 7 bases in between. The CDR3 runs to 11 residues. Germline V gives CDR1 MDHEN, CDR2 SYDVKM.

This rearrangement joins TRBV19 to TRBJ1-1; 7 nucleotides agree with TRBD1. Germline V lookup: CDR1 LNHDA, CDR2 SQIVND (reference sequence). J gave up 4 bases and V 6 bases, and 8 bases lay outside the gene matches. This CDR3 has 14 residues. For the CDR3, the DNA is TGTGCCAGTAGCGTACAGGGGAGAGGCACTGAAGCTTTCTTT. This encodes CASSVQGRGTEAFF.

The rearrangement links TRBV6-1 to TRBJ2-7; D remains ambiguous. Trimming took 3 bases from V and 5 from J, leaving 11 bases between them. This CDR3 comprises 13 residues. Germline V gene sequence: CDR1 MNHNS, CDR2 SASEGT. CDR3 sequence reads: CASSEIGFNEQYF. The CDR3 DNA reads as TGTGCCAGCAGTGAGATCGGGTTTAACGAGCAGTACTTC.

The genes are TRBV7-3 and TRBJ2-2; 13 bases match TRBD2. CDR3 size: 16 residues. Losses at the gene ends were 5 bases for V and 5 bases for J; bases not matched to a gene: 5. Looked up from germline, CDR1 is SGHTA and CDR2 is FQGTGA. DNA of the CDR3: TGTGCCAGCAGCCTCGGACTAGCGGGGGCGACCGGGGAGCTGTTTTTT. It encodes CASSLGLAGATGELFF.

CDR3 DNA sequence: TGTGCCAGCAGCCAAGACGAGGGTCCGGGAGATACGCAGTATTTT. Encoded protein: CASSQDEGPGDTQYF. This chain joins TRBV14 and TRBJ2-3, with D maybe TRBD2 (5 bases). The germline gives CDR1 SGHDN, CDR2 FVKESK. V was shortened by 0 bases and J by 5 bases, with 12 bases between the two germline ends. The CDR3 length is 15 residues.

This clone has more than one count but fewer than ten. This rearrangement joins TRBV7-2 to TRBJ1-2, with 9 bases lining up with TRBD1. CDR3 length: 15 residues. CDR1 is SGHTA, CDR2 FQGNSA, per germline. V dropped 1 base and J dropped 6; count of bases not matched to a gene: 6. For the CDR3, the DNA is TGTGCCAGCAGCTTAGAAGGACAGGGGTGGGATGGCTACACCTTC. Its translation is CASSLEGQGWDGYTF.

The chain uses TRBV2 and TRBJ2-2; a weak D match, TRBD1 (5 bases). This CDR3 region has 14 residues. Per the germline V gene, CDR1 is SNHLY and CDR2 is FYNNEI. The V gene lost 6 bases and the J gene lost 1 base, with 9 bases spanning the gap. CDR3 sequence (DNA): TGTGCCAGCAGGGAGACAGTGAACACCGGGGAGCTGTTTTTT. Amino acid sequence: CASRETVNTGELFF. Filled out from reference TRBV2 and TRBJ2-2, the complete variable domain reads EPEVTQTPSHQVTQMGQEVILRCVPISNHLYFYWYRQILGQKVEFLVSFYNNEISEKSEIFDDQFSVERPDGSNFTLKIRSTKLEDSAMYFCASRETVNTGELFFGEGSRLTVL.

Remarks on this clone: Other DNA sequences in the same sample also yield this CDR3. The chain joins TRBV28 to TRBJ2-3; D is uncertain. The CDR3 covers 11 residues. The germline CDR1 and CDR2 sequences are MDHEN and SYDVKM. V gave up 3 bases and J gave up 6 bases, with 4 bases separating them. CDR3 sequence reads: CASSLLDTQYF. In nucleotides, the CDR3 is TGTGCCAGCAGTTTGTTGGATACGCAGTATTTT.

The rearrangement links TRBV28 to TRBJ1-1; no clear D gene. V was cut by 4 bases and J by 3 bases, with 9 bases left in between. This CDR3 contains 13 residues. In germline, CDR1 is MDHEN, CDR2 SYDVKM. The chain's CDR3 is CASSSGFDTEAFF. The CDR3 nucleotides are TGTGCCAGCAGTTCCGGGTTTGACACTGAAGCTTTCTTT.

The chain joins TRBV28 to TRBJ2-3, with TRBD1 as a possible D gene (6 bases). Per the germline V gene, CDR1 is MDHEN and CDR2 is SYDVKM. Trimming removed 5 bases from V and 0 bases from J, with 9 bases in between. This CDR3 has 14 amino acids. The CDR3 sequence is CASSRGQSTDTQYF. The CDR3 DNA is TGTGCCAGCAGTCGCGGACAGAGCACAGATACGCAGTATTTT.

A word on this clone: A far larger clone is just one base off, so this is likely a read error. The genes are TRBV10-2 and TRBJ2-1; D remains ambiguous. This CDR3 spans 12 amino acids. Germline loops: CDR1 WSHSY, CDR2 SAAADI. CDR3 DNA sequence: TGCGCCGGCAGCTCAGCCCACAATGAGCAGTTCTTC. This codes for CAGSSAHNEQFF.

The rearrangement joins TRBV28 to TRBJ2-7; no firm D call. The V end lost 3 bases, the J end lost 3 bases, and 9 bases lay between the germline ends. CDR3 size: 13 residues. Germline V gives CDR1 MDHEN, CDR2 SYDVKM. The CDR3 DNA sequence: TGTGCCAGCAGTTTGGGTCACCTCTACGAGCAGTACTTC. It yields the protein CASSLGHLYEQYF.